The sequence of this TCR beta chain was determined in a study of shared clonotypes between healthy human individuals. As for the study in general: The cohort had a couple of women and a few men, ages 18 to 49. General study points: Unshared clonotypes carried lower generation probabilities than those common to all four donors.

The table came from immunoSEQ multiplex PCR; TCRdb's copy has only in-frame clones and leaves some out. The sample shows about 680,000 clones, around four fifths of them seen only once. The healthy adult donors were HIV-negative and reported no recent acute infections or vaccinations. As concerns this clone: The antigen is undetermined.

The CDR3 is made up of 16 amino acids. The germline gives CDR1 KGHSH, CDR2 LQKENI. The V segment lost 2 bases and the J segment 5 bases; nucleotides outside the gene matches: 11. This chain connects TRBV18 to TRBJ2-7, with 8 bases that match TRBD1. The sequence came from a woman aged 25 to 39 in good health. Sequencing was done on a sample of memory CD4+ T cells sorted from blood. As for subset: CD45RA-negative fraction. The CDR3 DNA reads as TGTGCCAGCTCACCAGGCCAGGGGGCCCGAGGGGACGAGCAGTACTTC. It encodes CASSPGQGARGDEQYF.